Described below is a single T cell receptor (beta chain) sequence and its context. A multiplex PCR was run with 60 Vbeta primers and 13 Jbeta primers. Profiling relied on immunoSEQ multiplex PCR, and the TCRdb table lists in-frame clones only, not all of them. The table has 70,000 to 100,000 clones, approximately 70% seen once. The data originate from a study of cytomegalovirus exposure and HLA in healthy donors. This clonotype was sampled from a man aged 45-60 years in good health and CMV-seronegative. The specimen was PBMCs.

The CDR3 DNA sequence: TGTGCCAGCTCACCCTTTGGACAGGGGGCTGGCAATGAGCAGTTCTTC. As protein: CASSPFGQGAGNEQFF. J is TRBJ2-1 and V is TRBV18; 11 bases align to TRBD1. CDR1 is KGHSH and CDR2 is LQKENI in the germline V gene. Trimming took 3 bases from V and 6 from J; bases not matched to a gene: 7. The CDR3 is 16 residues long.